The clone carrying this T cell receptor (beta chain) appeared a few times. What it recognizes is unknown. CDR1 and CDR2 from the germline V gene are SGHRS and YFSETQ. Deletions cut 0 bases from V and 3 bases from J, with 9 bases between. There are 15 residues in the CDR3. Researchers used 5'RACE with constant-segment primers to make TCR alpha and TCR beta cDNA libraries that carry sample barcodes and UMIs. MiXCR, applied by TCRdb to the 5' RACE reads, yields one record per CDR3 protein. In the table there are 410,000 or so distinct CDR3 sequences, 23% of which are singletons. These data belong to a study of T-cell memory formation after mild COVID-19. Study-level findings and limits: Pre-infection memory carried some responding clones, suggesting that cross-reactive memory joined.

The sequencing input was PBMCs or a T cell subset sorted from them (not recorded which). The chain has TRBV5-1 and TRBJ2-2; D is unresolved. The TCR originated in an adult woman who had mild COVID-19 (a few samples of this study predate the infection). Cell type and time point are not known. The CDR3 reads CASSLVGIDTGELFF. In nucleotides, the CDR3 is TGCGCCAGCAGCTTGGTAGGGATCGACACCGGGGAGCTGTTTTTT.